This TCR beta chain was sequenced during a study of T-cell memory formation after mild COVID-19. Whole-study context: For the most part, TCR clusters were specific to one donor.

As regards this clonotype: Its specificity is not known.

Using constant-segment primers, 5'RACE produced TCR alpha and TCR beta cDNA libraries carrying sample barcodes and UMIs. TCRdb re-derived calls from the 5' RACE reads in MiXCR, one entry per CDR3 protein. The sample yields 550,000 to 600,000 distinct CDR3 sequences, 20% to 25% seen once. Study-level results: Day 15 to 85 contractors were CD4/CD8 balanced; later expanders leaned CD4+. CD4+ contracting clones lay mainly in CM and EM, CD8+ ones in EMRA.

Per germline, CDR1 SGHVS and CDR2 FNYEAQ. The V and J ends lost 3 bases and 6 bases, in that order; junction bases with no gene match: 5. This CDR3 is built from 13 residues. The specimen sequenced was PBMCs or a T cell subset sorted from them (not recorded which). This chain connects TRBV7-6 to TRBJ2-7; 7 bases agree with TRBD1. This clonotype was sampled from an adult woman who had mild COVID-19 (a few samples of this study predate the infection). Cell type and time point are not known. CDR3 bases: TGTGCCAGCAGCTTCACAGGGGTGGGCGAGCAGTACTTC. Amino acids: CASSFTGVGEQYF.